Each of the 19 T cell receptor beta chains below was sequenced from the same sample in a study of OX40 agonist ivuxolimab in advanced cancers. The data were produced by immunoSEQ multiplex PCR, yet TCRdb's version contains in-frame clones alone and is incomplete. The sample carries 70,000 to 85,000 clones, 84% recorded once. Source: CD4+ or CD8+ T cells sorted from blood, taken in a trial of the OX40 agonist ivuxolimab. Every receptor here comes from an adult with an advanced solid tumor such as melanoma, head and neck, liver or kidney cancer.

There are a few counts of this clone. This chain uses TRBV11-2 with TRBJ2-2; D remains ambiguous. This CDR3 is built from 15 residues. Trimming removed 2 bases at V and 5 bases at J, with 12 bases between. Germline assignment: CDR1 SGHAT and CDR2 FQNNGV. CDR3 protein: CASSLSLAGTGELFF. The CDR3 DNA reads TGTGCCAGCAGCTTAAGCCTCGCTGGAACCGGGGAGCTGTTTTTT. Together with reference TRBV11-2 and TRBJ2-2, the CDR3 gives the full variable domain: EAGVAQSPRYKIIEKRQSVAFWCNPISGHATLYWYQQILGQGPKLLIQFQNNGVVDDSQLPKDRFSAERLKGVDSTLKIQPAKLEDSAVYLCASSLSLAGTGELFFGEGSRLTVL.

This chain links TRBV7-9 with TRBJ2-7; D might be TRBD1 (5 bases). V was cut by 1 base and J by 6 bases, with 13 bases left in between. From germline, CDR1 is SEHNR and CDR2 FQNEAQ (reference sequence). The CDR3 contains 14 residues. The CDR3 DNA reads as TGTGCCAGCAGCTTAGAAGGGGATACCTCCGAGCAGTACTTC. This sequence encodes CASSLEGDTSEQYF.

The sample holds a few counts of this clone. Other DNA sequences in the sample encode the same CDR3. The rearrangement links TRBV7-2 to TRBJ2-5; 11 nucleotides match TRBD2. CDR1 is SGHTA, CDR2 FQGNSA, per germline. The V and J ends lost 5 bases and 5 bases, in that order; junction bases with no gene match: 1. This CDR3 has 13 amino acids. The CDR3 DNA follows: TGTGCCAGCAGCAGACTAGCGGGGGAGACCCAGTACTTC. Encoded protein: CASSRLAGETQYF.

J is TRBJ1-1 and V is TRBV18, with D perhaps matching TRBD1 (5 bases). Trimming took 3 bases from V and 3 from J, leaving 17 bases between them. CDR3 length: 16 amino acids. Germline CDR1 is KGHSH and CDR2 is LQKENI. In DNA, the CDR3 is TGTGCCAGCTCACCCTCCTGGCGGGGCGATGACACTGAAGCTTTCTTT. Translated, it gives CASSPSWRGDDTEAFF.

The chain uses TRBV4-1 and TRBJ1-1; D gene ambiguous. Germline V gene sequence: CDR1 MGHRA, CDR2 YSYEKL. The CDR3 is 14 amino acids. Trimming left V 4 bases short and J 2 bases short, with 11 bases between. The CDR3 region is CASSRWGGNTEAFF. Here the CDR3 DNA reads TGCGCCAGCAGCCGATGGGGAGGTAACACTGAAGCTTTCTTT.

This chain joins TRBV9 and TRBJ1-3; D is uncertain. Germline values: CDR1 SGDLS, CDR2 YYNGEE. The CDR3 sequence is 15 residues long. V lost 0 bases and J lost 8, with 15 bases in between. The CDR3 spells CASSVAGNLADTIYF. As DNA, the CDR3 is TGTGCCAGCAGCGTAGCGGGTAATCTAGCGGACACCATATATTTT.

This clone has only one observation. The chain couples TRBV18 to TRBJ1-3; the match to TRBD1 covers 8 bases. V shed 3 bases and J 8 bases; nucleotides not matched to a gene: 6. Germline CDR1 and CDR2: KGHSH and LQKENI. The CDR3 is 14 residues long. Here the CDR3 reads CASSPSGQDDTIYF. The CDR3 DNA reads as TGTGCCAGCTCACCCTCGGGACAGGACGACACCATATATTTT.

The chain links TRBV6-1 to TRBJ2-5; D is ambiguous. Germline lookup yields CDR1 MNHNS and CDR2 SASEGT. This CDR3 is built from 14 residues. V was shortened by 0 bases and J by 4 bases, with 9 bases between the two germline ends. The CDR3 reads CASSEARVGETQYF. For the CDR3, the DNA is TGTGCCAGCAGTGAAGCACGGGTAGGAGAGACCCAGTACTTC.

The chain carries TRBV5-6 and TRBJ1-5, with D maybe TRBD1 (5 bases). Deletions cut 0 bases from V and 5 bases from J, with 9 bases between. Germline CDR1 SGHDT, CDR2 YYEEEE. This CDR3 spans 14 amino acids. CDR3 residues: CASSLVGADQPQHF. The DNA of the CDR3 is TGTGCCAGCAGCTTGGTAGGGGCCGATCAGCCCCAGCATTTT.

Turning to this clone: Within the sample, other DNA sequences also encode this same CDR3. The gene calls are TRBV2 and TRBJ2-5, with D maybe TRBD1 (5 bases). V was shortened by 4 bases and J by 5 bases, with 11 bases between the two germline ends. This CDR3 region has 13 residues. The germline CDR1 and CDR2 sequences are SNHLY and FYNNEI. The chain's CDR3 is CASSGQIQETQYF. CDR3 DNA sequence: TGTGCCAGCAGTGGACAGATACAGGAGACCCAGTACTTC.

The chain joins TRBV7-2 to TRBJ2-3; TRBD2 aligns across 12 bases. The CDR3 length is 15 residues. Germline CDR1 SGHTA, CDR2 FQGNSA. The J segment lost 1 base and the V segment lost 5 bases, leaving 1 base of the junction unmatched. CDR3 in DNA: TGTGCCAGCAGCCCTAGCGGGGGGGGCACAGATACGCAGTATTTT. This encodes CASSPSGGGTDTQYF. Full variable domain (missing parts from reference TRBV7-2 and TRBJ2-3): GAGVSQSPSNKVTEKGKDVELRCDPISGHTALYWYRQSLGQGLEFLIYFQGNSAPDKSGLPSDRFSAERTGGSVSTLTIQRTQQEDSAVYLCASSPSGGGTDTQYFGPGTRLTVL.

This clone was recorded a few times. The chain links TRBV5-4 to TRBJ1-5; D gene ambiguous. The V end lost 0 bases, the J end lost 6 bases, and 4 bases lay between the germline ends. The CDR3 covers 12 residues. Germline V lookup: CDR1 SGHNT, CDR2 YYREEE (reference sequence). This CDR3 reads CASSLDAQPQHF. The CDR3 DNA reads TGTGCCAGCAGCTTGGACGCTCAGCCCCAGCATTTT.

The J gene is TRBJ2-3, the V gene TRBV6-1; no reliable D call. In germline, CDR1 is MNHNS, CDR2 SASEGT. The CDR3 spans 14 residues. Trimming left V 6 bases short and J 0 bases short, with 10 bases between. CDR3 residues: CASRDDGSTDTQYF. The CDR3 DNA is TGTGCCAGCAGAGACGACGGAAGCACAGATACGCAGTATTTT.

The chain carries TRBV6-6 and TRBJ1-2; TRBD1 is a possible D gene (6 bases). The V gene's germline CDR1 is MNHNY and CDR2 SVGAGI (reference sequence). Between the trimmed V and J ends, which lost 6 bases and 7 bases, there was a span of 21 bases. This CDR3 spans 15 amino acids. The CDR3, as DNA: TGTGCCAGCAGACGACCAGGGGCATACCACCTTGGCTACACCTTC. Its protein is CASRRPGAYHLGYTF.

The chain recombines TRBV7-9 with TRBJ2-7; D is undetermined. V lost 1 base, J lost 4 bases, and 8 bases lay in between. The CDR3 covers 13 residues. CDR1 SEHNR and CDR2 FQNEAQ come from the germline V gene (reference sequence). The CDR3 DNA is TGTGCCAGCAGCTTAGGTCGGAGATACGAGCAGTACTTC. Protein sequence: CASSLGRRYEQYF.

V gene TRBV5-1 combines with J gene TRBJ2-2; a possible D gene is TRBD1 (6 bases). Trimming removed 1 base at V and 6 bases at J, with 10 bases between. The CDR3 consists of 14 residues. CDR1 SGHRS and CDR2 YFSETQ come from the germline V gene. CDR3 coding DNA: TGCGCCAGCAGCTTGAGTCGGACAGCCGGGGAGCTGTTTTTT. This gives the protein CASSLSRTAGELFF.

This clone was observed a few times. The V and J genes are TRBV7-2 and TRBJ1-1; maybe TRBD1 (5 bases). V was shortened by 1 base and J by 5 bases, with 8 bases between the two germline ends. The germline V gene encodes CDR1 SGHTA and CDR2 FQGNSA. The CDR3 totals 13 residues. This CDR3 is CASSLVGVTEAFF. The DNA for the CDR3 is TGTGCCAGCAGCTTAGTGGGGGTAACTGAAGCTTTCTTT.

The V call is TRBV10-1, the J call TRBJ2-1; a possible D gene is TRBD2 (6 bases). CDR1 WNHNN and CDR2 SYGVQD come from the germline V gene (reference sequence). Trimming cost V 6 bases and J 8 bases, with 20 bases left between them. The CDR3 contains 15 residues. The CDR3 loop reads CASSRGGGGKDEQFF. CDR3 nucleotides: TGCGCCAGCAGCCGAGGCGGTGGGGGGAAAGATGAGCAGTTCTTC.

The rearrangement joins TRBV6-1 to TRBJ2-2, with 13 positions matching TRBD2. This CDR3 is built from 15 residues. V lost 5 bases and J lost 5; bases outside the gene matches: 2. The germline V gene encodes CDR1 MNHNS and CDR2 SASEGT. CDR3 region: CASSKGLAGTGELFF. The CDR3 DNA reads as TGTGCCAGCAGTAAGGGACTAGCGGGGACCGGGGAGCTGTTTTTT.